What follows describes a single T cell receptor beta chain. Its antigen is still unknown. No per-base quality is available; no much larger clone lies one base away. The sample comes from a study of CD8 T cells in Susac syndrome (dated by TCRdb to between 2018 and 2021). Looking at the study overall: Among the sequenced Susac syndrome patients, about 6 had clinically active disease and under 10 were in clinical remission. The study used repertoire sequencing to test whether antigen drove CD8+ T cell activation and differentiation in Susac syndrome. At blood withdrawal, Susac syndrome patients were therapy-naive, treated with corticosteroids (with IVIg additionally given to some), or treated with IVIg alone.

The paper as a whole reports these results and caveats: The number of individuals in the TCR sequencing and HLA analysis was acknowledged as relatively small. The CD4+ T cell repertoire of patients with Susac syndrome showed no detectable clonal expansion.

High-throughput TCR beta sequencing profiled peripheral blood CD8+ and CD4+ T cells from healthy donors, Susac syndrome patients and multiple sclerosis patients. Recently defined diagnostic criteria for definite or probable disease were met by the Susac syndrome patients. Bulk CD8+ and CD4+ T cells were purified by magnetic negative isolation, whereas CD8+ TEMRA cells were enriched by FACS. Blood was drawn into EDTA tubes, processed within 24 hours, and PBMCs were isolated by density gradient centrifugation. PBMCs destined for TCR sequencing were cryopreserved in liquid nitrogen and later thawed in a 37 °C water bath. A purity of at least 90% was achieved for sorted or isolated CD4+, CD8+ and CD8+ TEMRA cells. V is cut by 5 bases and J by 5 bases, and the space between the germline ends is 17 bases. The CDR3 contains 14 residues, cysteine and phenylalanine counted. The entry retains the CDR3 DNA only, 42 bases that are in frame from base 1. The CDR1 and CDR2 encoded by the germline V gene are SQVTM and ANQGSEA.

RNA was extracted using the RNeasy kit, and about 0.45 to 1 ug of the RNA was reverse transcribed with random hexamers. TCR beta CDR3 regions were amplified with the immunoSEQ multiplex PCR assay covering 54 Vbeta and 13 Jbeta segments. Bias from PCR amplification was corrected by using a synthetic template baseline for primer optimization and for computational correction. In the original analysis: Only productive sequences were kept, with reads annotated to V, D and J genes according to IMGT and analyzed in immunoSEQ Analyzer. Clonality was calculated as one minus the Shannon entropy normalized by log2 of the number of productive unique sequences. For each patient and control, public and private clones were evaluated among the 100 most prevalent clones. A clone was defined as Susac-specific if it was absent from the healthy and MS cohorts, from over 1,000 published viral clones and from other ImmuneACCESS disease sequences. TCRdb itself trimmed the public reads at Q25 with fastp, ran MiXCR and retained productive beta chains. Each entry is one CDR3 protein sequence, shown with its most common DNA and genes. TCRdb, not the original authors, processed these V and J calls. Present in this sample are roughly 200,000 distinct CDR3 sequences, 85% to 95% of which were seen just once. The top ten clonotypes cover around 0.094% of the sample.

The chain uses TRBV29-1 and TRBJ2-3; the D gene is possibly TRBD2, with 5 bases matching. The source is a human donor with Susac syndrome. Sequenced sample: CD4+ T cells from PBMCs. The CDR3 sequence is CSVRLWGARDTQYF. In nucleotide form, the sequence is TGCAGCGTTCGGTTATGGGGAGCAAGAGATACGCAGTATTTT.